This TCR beta chain was obtained from a study of cytomegalovirus exposure and HLA in healthy donors. With 60 Vbeta and 13 Jbeta primers, the PCR was carried out. Profiling relied on immunoSEQ multiplex PCR, and the TCRdb table lists in-frame clones only, not all of them. The sample has about 160,000 clones; approximately 77% are singletons. This CDR3 contains 15 residues. With V trimmed by 2 bases and J by 0 bases, 4 bases remained unmatched. CDR1 and CDR2 from the germline V gene are LGHNA and YSLEER. Input material: PBMCs. The J gene is TRBJ2-7, the V gene TRBV4-3, with TRBD2 identical over 7 bases. The sequence was obtained from a man aged 50 or older in good health and CMV-seropositive. CDR3 nucleotide sequence: TGCGCCAGCAGCCAATCAGCGGGGAGCTCCTACGAGCAGTACTTC. Its protein product is CASSQSAGSSYEQYF.